This T cell receptor beta chain was captured in a study of cytomegalovirus exposure and HLA in healthy donors. The overall study: Among the approximately 420 donors who were genotyped, approximately 76% fell in the genetic ancestry cluster that is associated with self-reported Caucasian donors.

With 60 Vbeta and 13 Jbeta primers, the PCR was carried out. Method: immunoSEQ multiplex PCR; TCRdb's copy keeps in-frame clones and lacks some. Of roughly 180,000 clones detected, 75% to 85% appear once; the ten largest clones hold approximately 1.2%. This clonotype was sampled from a girl aged 2 to 10 in good health and CMV-seropositive. The material sequenced was PBMCs.

The CDR3 loop is CASSFLRTGSIYGYTF. CDR3 sequence (DNA): TGTGCCAGCAGTTTTCTAAGGACAGGGTCTATCTATGGCTACACCTTC. The V gene is TRBV27, the J gene TRBJ1-2; the match to TRBD1 covers 8 bases. Trimming removed 3 bases from V and 4 bases from J; junction bases left unmatched: 10. This CDR3 is built from 16 residues. In germline, CDR1 is MNHEY, CDR2 SMNVEV (reference sequence).